This TCR beta chain was documented in a study of blood T cell repertoires in COVID-19. Study details: Samples of COVID-19 (acute and convalescent) were obtained from the United States, Italy and Spain. Nucleic acid was either cDNA or gDNA, and it came from T cells, B-cell-depleted T cells, or PBMCs.

Original handling: Amplified reference gene primers provided the basis for estimating nucleated cell counts. The repertoire was sequenced with immunoSEQ multiplex PCR; TCRdb's copy has only in-frame clones and lacks some. The DNA was the basis for D and trimming; V, J and clone size are from that table. This table holds roughly 170,000 clones, roughly 89% found once. With 4 bases clipped from V and 16 bases from J, the junction kept 6 bases outside the gene matches. The CDR3 contains 11 residues. This clone was observed a single time. Seattle's cohort entered during active infection and was followed longitudinally.

The receptor's source is a woman between 70 and 85 years old with COVID-19, enrolled during active disease. The sample consisted of peripheral blood. The V and J genes are TRBV23-1 and TRBJ2-1; 8 bases agree with TRBD2. TRBV23-1 falls under the ORF class, with uncertain function. The CDR3: CASSPPSGCFF. The CDR3 DNA is TGCGCCAGCAGTCCGCCTAGCGGGTGTTTCTTC.